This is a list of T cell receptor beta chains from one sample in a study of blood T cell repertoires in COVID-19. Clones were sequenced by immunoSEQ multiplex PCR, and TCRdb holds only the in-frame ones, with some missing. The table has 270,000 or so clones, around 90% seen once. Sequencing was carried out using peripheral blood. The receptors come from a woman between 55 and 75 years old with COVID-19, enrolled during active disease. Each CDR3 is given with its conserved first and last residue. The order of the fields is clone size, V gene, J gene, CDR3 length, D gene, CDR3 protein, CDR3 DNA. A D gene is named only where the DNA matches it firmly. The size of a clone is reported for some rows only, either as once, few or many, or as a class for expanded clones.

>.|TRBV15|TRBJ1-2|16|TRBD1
CATSTGTGGFDYGYTF
TGTGCCACCAGCACCGGGACAGGGGGCTTTGACTATGGCTACACCTTC
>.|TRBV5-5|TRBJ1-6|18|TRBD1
CASSAGDRALGYNSPLHF
TGTGCCAGCAGCGCCGGGGACAGGGCGCTTGGATATAATTCACCCCTCCACTTT
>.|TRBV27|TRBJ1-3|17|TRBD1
CASSLSATGVYGNTIYF
TGTGCCAGCAGTTTATCTGCAACAGGGGTCTATGGAAACACCATATATTTT
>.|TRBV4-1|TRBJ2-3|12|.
CASSPRVDTQYF
TGCGCCAGCAGCCCTCGGGTAGATACGCAGTATTTT
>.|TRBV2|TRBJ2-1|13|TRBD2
CASSATAAGGQFF
TGTGCCAGCAGTGCGACCGCAGCGGGGGGGCAGTTCTTC
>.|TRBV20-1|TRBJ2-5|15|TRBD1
CSAGDLGQGQATQYF
TGCAGTGCTGGTGATCTGGGACAGGGGCAAGCTACCCAGTACTTC
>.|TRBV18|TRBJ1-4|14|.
CASSPGSFNEKLFF
TGTGCCAGCTCACCGGGCAGTTTTAATGAAAAACTGTTTTTT
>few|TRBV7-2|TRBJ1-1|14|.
CASSLRLPNTEAFF
TGTGCCAGCAGCTTAAGACTTCCGAACACTGAAGCTTTCTTT
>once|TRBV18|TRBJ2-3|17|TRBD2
CASSPTQAGVFTDTQYF
TGTGCCAGCTCACCAACTCAAGCGGGGGTCTTCACAGATACGCAGTATTTT
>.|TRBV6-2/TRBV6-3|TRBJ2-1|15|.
CASSPAGTHYNEQFF
TGTGCCAGCAGTCCCGCGGGGACCCACTACAATGAGCAGTTCTTC
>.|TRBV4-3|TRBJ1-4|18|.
CASSQEAGATGVGEKLFF
TGCGCCAGCAGCCAAGAGGCGGGGGCTACCGGTGTCGGTGAAAAACTGTTTTTT
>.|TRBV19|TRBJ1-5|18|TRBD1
CASSAGTGALKTGQPQHF
TGTGCCAGTAGTGCCGGGACAGGGGCCCTAAAGACAGGTCAGCCCCAGCATTTT
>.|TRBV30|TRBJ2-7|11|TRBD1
CAWSTGVEQYF
TGTGCCTGGAGTACAGGGGTAGAGCAGTACTTC
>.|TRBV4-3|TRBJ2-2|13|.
CASSLGGTGELFF
TGCGCCAGCAGCCTGGGGGGAACCGGGGAGCTGTTTTTT
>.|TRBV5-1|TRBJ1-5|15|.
CASSLDPGSNQPQHF
TGCGCCAGCAGCTTAGACCCCGGGAGCAATCAGCCCCAGCATTTT
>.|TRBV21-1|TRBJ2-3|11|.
CASRLTDTQYF
TGTGCCAGCAGACTTACAGATACGCAGTATTTT
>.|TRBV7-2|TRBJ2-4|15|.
CASSFYPSAKNIQYF
TGTGCCAGCAGCTTTTATCCCTCAGCCAAAAACATTCAGTACTTC
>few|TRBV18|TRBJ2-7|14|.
CASSPPANPYEQYF
TGTGCCAGCTCACCACCGGCCAATCCCTACGAGCAGTACTTC
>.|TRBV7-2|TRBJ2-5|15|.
CASSRNRGREETQYF
TGTGCCAGCAGCAGGAACAGGGGGAGGGAAGAGACCCAGTACTTC
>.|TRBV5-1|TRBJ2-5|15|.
CASSLVVGGSETQYF
TGCGCCAGCAGCTTGGTTGTGGGGGGTTCAGAGACCCAGTACTTC
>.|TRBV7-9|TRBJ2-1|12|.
CASSPNSGEQFF
TGTGCCAGCAGCCCCAACTCGGGTGAGCAGTTCTTC
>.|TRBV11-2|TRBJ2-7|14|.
CASTDPGKSYEQYF
TGTGCCAGCACCGACCCAGGGAAGTCCTACGAGCAGTACTTC
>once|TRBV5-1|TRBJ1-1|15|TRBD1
CASSFHTGENTEAFF
TGCGCCAGCAGCTTCCATACAGGGGAGAACACTGAAGCTTTCTTT
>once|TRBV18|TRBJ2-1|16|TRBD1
CASSGTGGSSYNEQFF
TGTGCCAGCTCAGGGACAGGGGGGTCATCCTACAATGAGCAGTTCTTC
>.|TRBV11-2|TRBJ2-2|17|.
CASSYPLRVRRTGELFF
TGTGCCAGCAGCTATCCATTGAGGGTGAGGAGGACCGGGGAGCTGTTTTTT
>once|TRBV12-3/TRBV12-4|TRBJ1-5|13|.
CASSPSGGYPQHF
TGTGCCAGCAGCCCTTCCGGGGGGTACCCCCAGCATTTT
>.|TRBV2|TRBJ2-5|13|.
CASSRVGKETQYF
TGTGCCAGCTCCCGGGTCGGGAAGGAGACCCAGTACTTC
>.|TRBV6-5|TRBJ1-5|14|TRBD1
CASSPTGGPQPQHF
TGTGCCAGCAGTCCGACAGGGGGACCTCAGCCCCAGCATTTT
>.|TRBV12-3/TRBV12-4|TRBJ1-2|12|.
CASSRSIYGYTF
TGTGCCAGCAGTCGGTCAATCTATGGCTACACCTTC
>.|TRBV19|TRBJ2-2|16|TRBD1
CASSAAGTGYAGELFF
TGTGCCAGTAGTGCCGCTGGGACAGGGTACGCCGGGGAGCTGTTTTTT
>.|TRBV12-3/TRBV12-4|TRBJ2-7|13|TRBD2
CASSRDYSYEQYF
TGTGCCAGCAGCCGGGACTACTCCTACGAGCAGTACTTC
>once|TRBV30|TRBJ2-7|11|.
CAWSVQYEQYF
TGTGCCTGGAGTGTACAGTACGAGCAGTACTTC
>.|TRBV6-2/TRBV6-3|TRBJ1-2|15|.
CASSWRGGANYGYTF
TGTGCCAGCAGTTGGCGGGGGGGAGCCAACTATGGCTACACCTTC
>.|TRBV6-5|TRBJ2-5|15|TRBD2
CASPKRGAIQETQYF
TGTGCCTCACCGAAGCGGGGGGCCATCCAAGAGACCCAGTACTTC
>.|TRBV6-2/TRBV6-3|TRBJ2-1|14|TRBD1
CASSPGTGYNEQFF
TGTGCCAGCAGTCCCGGGACAGGGTACAATGAGCAGTTCTTC
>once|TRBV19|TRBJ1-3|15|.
CASIGTHTGGNTIYF
TGTGCCAGTATCGGGACTCATACCGGTGGAAACACCATATATTTT
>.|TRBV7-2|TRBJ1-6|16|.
CASSDQQLPYNSPLHF
TGTGCCAGCAGCGACCAACAGTTACCGTATAATTCACCCCTCCACTTT
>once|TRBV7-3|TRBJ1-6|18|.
CASSSPPEAGGNNSPLHF
TGTGCCAGCAGCTCCCCCCCCGAGGCTGGAGGGAATAATTCACCCCTCCACTTT
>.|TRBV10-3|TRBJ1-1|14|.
CAISVPQAPTEAFF
TGTGCCATCAGTGTTCCTCAGGCTCCCACTGAAGCTTTCTTT
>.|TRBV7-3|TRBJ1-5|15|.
CASSRSSQVNQPQHF
TGTGCCAGCAGCCGGAGCAGCCAAGTCAATCAGCCCCAGCATTTT
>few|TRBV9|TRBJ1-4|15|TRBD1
CASSREQGAYEKLFF
TGTGCCAGCAGCCGGGAACAGGGGGCGTATGAAAAACTGTTTTTT
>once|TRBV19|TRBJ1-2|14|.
CASSIETGHYGYTF
TGTGCCAGTAGTATTGAGACAGGACACTATGGCTACACCTTC
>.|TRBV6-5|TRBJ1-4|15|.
CASSYSRGGGRKLFF
TGTGCCAGCAGTTACTCCCGCGGCGGCGGGCGAAAACTGTTTTTT
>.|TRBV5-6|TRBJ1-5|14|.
CASSRDRNNQPQHF
TGTGCCAGCAGCCGTGACAGAAACAATCAGCCCCAGCATTTT
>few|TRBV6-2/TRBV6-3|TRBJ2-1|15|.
CASSLLSGSYNEQFF
TGTGCCAGCAGCCTTTTGTCGGGTTCCTACAATGAGCAGTTCTTC
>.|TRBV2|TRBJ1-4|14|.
CASRWTATNEKLFF
TGTGCCAGCAGATGGACAGCAACTAATGAAAAACTGTTTTTT
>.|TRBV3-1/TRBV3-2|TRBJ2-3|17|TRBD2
CASRTGTSGGLTDTQYF
TGTGCCAGCAGGACCGGGACTAGCGGGGGCCTCACAGATACGCAGTATTTT
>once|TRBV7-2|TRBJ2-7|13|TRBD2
CASSPGGTYEQYF
TGTGCCAGCAGCCCCGGGGGGACCTACGAGCAGTACTTC
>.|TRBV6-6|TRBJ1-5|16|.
CASRVGGGDGNQPQHF
TGTGCCAGCAGGGTAGGGGGGGGTGATGGCAATCAGCCCCAGCATTTT
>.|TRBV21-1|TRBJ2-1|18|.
CASSKARDRGLSYNEQFF
TGTGCCAGCAGCAAAGCCCGGGACAGGGGACTATCCTACAATGAGCAGTTCTTC
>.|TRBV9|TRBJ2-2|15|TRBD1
CASSADRVHPGELFF
TGTGCCAGCAGCGCGGACAGGGTGCACCCCGGGGAGCTGTTTTTT
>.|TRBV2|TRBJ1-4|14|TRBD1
CASSFGTGDEKLFF
TGTGCCAGTTCATTCGGGACAGGGGATGAAAAACTGTTTTTT